These T cell receptor beta chains were read from a single sample in a study of blood T cell repertoires in COVID-19. The method was immunoSEQ multiplex PCR; TCRdb's version includes in-frame clones alone and lacks a portion of them. The profile shows under 200,000 clones, 80% to 95% of them singletons. The specimen sequenced was peripheral blood. These receptors originate from a man aged 50-59 years with acute or convalescent COVID-19. The CDR3 runs from the conserved cysteine through the conserved F or W. Fields, in order: D gene, J gene, clone size, V gene, CDR3 protein, CDR3 DNA. The D gene is left open where the match is weak. Some rows mark clone size as missing; the rest say once, few, many or name a class of expanded clone.

TRBD2 | TRBJ2-1 | - | TRBV5-4 | CASSLGGSSYNEQFF | TGTGCCAGCAGCTTGGGCGGGAGCTCCTACAATGAGCAGTTCTTC
TRBD1 | TRBJ2-5 | - | TRBV28 | CASRLTGQETQYF | TGTGCCAGCAGGTTGACAGGGCAAGAGACCCAGTACTTC
TRBD1 | TRBJ1-3 | - | TRBV18 | CASSSTGTVIGNTIYF | TGTGCCAGCTCCTCCACCGGGACAGTCATTGGAAACACCATATATTTT
TRBD1 | TRBJ1-2 | - | TRBV6-5 | CASTSIRDSPDGYTF | TGTGCCAGCACCTCAATCCGGGACAGCCCGGATGGCTACACCTTC
TRBD1 | TRBJ1-5 | - | TRBV28 | CASQQGPSNQPQHF | TGTGCCAGCCAACAGGGGCCAAGCAATCAGCCCCAGCATTTT
- | TRBJ2-7 | - | TRBV18 | CASSRLGQPTYEQYF | TGTGCCAGCTCACGGCTAGGACAGCCGACCTACGAGCAGTACTTC
TRBD1 | TRBJ2-7 | - | TRBV19 | CASSLDRIAYEQYF | TGTGCCAGTAGTCTGGACAGGATAGCCTACGAGCAGTACTTC
TRBD1 | TRBJ2-1 | - | TRBV7-2 | CASSLDRGSYNEQFF | TGTGCCAGCAGCCTAGACAGGGGGTCCTACAATGAGCAGTTCTTC
- | TRBJ2-1 | - | TRBV2 | CASRNQGNEQFF | TGTGCCAGCAGAAACCAGGGCAATGAGCAGTTCTTC
TRBD2 | TRBJ2-3 | - | TRBV2 | CASRYLAGAPGTQYF | TGTGCCAGCAGGTACCTAGCGGGAGCTCCTGGTACGCAGTATTTT
- | TRBJ2-1 | - | TRBV19 | CASSIPQGIRAKFEPTFF | TGTGCCAGTAGTATACCTCAGGGGATCAGGGCTAAATTTGAGCCCACGTTCTTC
TRBD2 | TRBJ2-1 | - | TRBV5-4 | CASSVSGRNEQFF | TGTGCCAGCAGCGTCAGCGGGAGAAATGAGCAGTTCTTC
TRBD1 | TRBJ1-5 | - | TRBV19 | CASTHGTGRDQPQHF | TGTGCCAGTACCCATGGGACAGGTCGCGATCAGCCCCAGCATTTT
- | TRBJ2-2 | - | TRBV6-5 | CASQIPNTGELFF | TGTGCCAGTCAGATTCCGAACACCGGGGAGCTGTTTTTT
TRBD2 | TRBJ2-5 | - | TRBV7-9 | CASSLVASGETQYF | TGTGCCAGCAGCTTAGTTGCTAGCGGAGAGACCCAGTACTTC
TRBD2 | TRBJ2-3 | - | TRBV6-5 | CASSYGAGGSTDTQYF | TGTGCCAGCAGTTACGGGGCGGGAGGGAGCACAGATACGCAGTATTTT
- | TRBJ2-7 | - | TRBV7-9 | CASSSPPGYGDEQYF | TGTGCCAGCAGTTCTCCGCCGGGATACGGGGACGAGCAGTACTTC
- | TRBJ1-5 | - | TRBV19 | CASWAGDHQPQHF | TGTGCCAGTTGGGCAGGGGACCATCAGCCCCAGCATTTT
- | TRBJ1-1 | - | TRBV27 | CASSSALSTEAFF | TGTGCCAGCAGTTCTGCGTTGTCCACTGAAGCTTTCTTT
- | TRBJ1-5 | - | TRBV6-4 | CASSAAPGQPQHF | TGTGCCAGCAGTGCGGCACCGGGACAGCCCCAGCATTTT
TRBD1 | TRBJ1-2 | - | TRBV30 | CAWSGGRGNYGYTF | TGTGCCTGGAGTGGGGGCAGGGGGAACTATGGCTACACCTTC
TRBD1 | TRBJ2-2 | - | TRBV6-2/TRBV6-3 | CASSSLQGDHTGELFF | TGTGCCAGCAGTTCTTTACAGGGGGACCACACCGGGGAGCTGTTTTTT
TRBD2 | TRBJ2-5 | - | TRBV7-2 | CASSLSTPTSDF | TGTGCCAGCAGCTTAAGTACCCCGACTAGCGACTTC
- | TRBJ1-4 | - | TRBV6-4 | CASSAGTSSNEKLFF | TGTGCCAGCAGTGCAGGGACTAGCTCAAATGAAAAACTGTTTTTT
- | TRBJ1-2 | once | TRBV28 | CASSPWGRSTGYTF | TGTGCCAGCAGCCCCTGGGGGCGGTCTACGGGCTACACCTTC
TRBD2 | TRBJ2-1 | - | TRBV11-3 | CASSGTSGLDSEQFF | TGTGCCAGCAGCGGGACTAGCGGCCTTGATAGTGAGCAGTTCTTC
TRBD1 | TRBJ1-1 | - | TRBV3-1/TRBV3-2 | CASSQDGTDTEAFF | TGTGCCAGCAGCCAAGACGGGACAGACACTGAAGCTTTCTTT
- | TRBJ1-3 | - | TRBV19 | CASTLGGSGNTIYF | TGTGCCAGTACCTTGGGGGGCTCTGGAAACACCATATATTTT
- | TRBJ2-7 | once | TRBV7-8 | CASSLGGTSPYEQYF | TGTGCCAGCAGCTTGGGCGGGACCTCCCCCTACGAGCAGTACTTC
- | TRBJ2-1 | - | TRBV6-6 | CASSTRNHNEQFF | TGTGCCAGCAGCACGAGGAACCACAATGAGCAGTTCTTC
TRBD2 | TRBJ2-1 | - | TRBV4-2 | CASSLIAGGSNEQFF | TGTGCCAGCAGCCTTATAGCGGGGGGGTCGAATGAGCAGTTCTTC
TRBD1 | TRBJ1-6 | once | TRBV28 | CASDRALTTPLHF | TGTGCCAGCGACAGGGCGTTGACGACACCCCTCCACTTT
TRBD1 | TRBJ2-3 | - | TRBV7-9 | CASSLRTGEDTQYF | TGTGCCAGCAGCTTAAGGACAGGGGAAGATACGCAGTATTTT
- | TRBJ2-5 | - | TRBV7-9 | CASSSSGSQETQYF | TGTGCCAGCAGCTCTTCAGGATCGCAAGAGACCCAGTACTTC
TRBD1 | TRBJ1-2 | - | TRBV29-1 | CSATGAGGYTF | TGCAGCGCGACAGGGGCTGGGGGCTACACCTTC
- | TRBJ2-7 | - | TRBV9 | CASSPKKDRTYEQYF | TGTGCCAGCAGCCCGAAAAAGGACAGAACCTACGAGCAGTACTTC
- | TRBJ2-7 | - | TRBV20-1 | CSASMGLGSYEQYF | TGCAGTGCTAGTATGGGCCTGGGTTCCTACGAGCAGTACTTC